The clone carrying this T cell receptor (beta chain) was counted ten times or more. What it binds is unknown. This record belongs to a study of breast tumors, draining lymph nodes, adjacent tissues. General observations from the study: Tumor and nontumor repertoires were significantly more similar in luminal-like than in basal-like breast cancer. Tumors had less TCR diversity than lymph nodes, more than nontumor tissue. The data were judged consistent with most tumor T cells coming from lymph node and expanding in tumor. That most tumor T cells come from lymph nodes remained unproven.

Germline loops: CDR1 LNHDA, CDR2 SQIVND (reference sequence). The CDR3 sequence is 15 residues long. V lost 7 bases and J lost 3; bases outside the gene matches: 9. Axillary draining lymph nodes of breast cancer patients supplied the node samples. TCRdb itself ran the multiplex PCR reads through MiXCR, one entry per CDR3 protein. The sample lists 150,000 to 200,000 distinct CDR3 sequences, approximately 33% occurring once. This clonotype was obtained from a female donor with breast cancer. Some clones in this sample may be carry-over from other donors' samples. This rearrangement joins TRBV19 to TRBJ2-7; 10 nucleotides match TRBD1. The specimen sequenced was axillary lymph node tissue. The CDR3 nucleotides read TGTGCCAGTACCCCGGGGACAGGGGCTAACTACGAGCAGTACTTC. It codes for CASTPGTGANYEQYF.